This paragraph reports one TCR beta chain. The antigen remains unidentified. TRB cDNA was prepared as libraries by UMI-labeled 5' RACE. TCRdb re-called the 5' RACE reads, yielding one record per CDR3 amino acid sequence without DNA. In total, the table holds 150,000 to 160,000 distinct CDR3 sequences. These data originate in a study of CXCR3-negative and CXCR3-positive naive CD8 T cells. Study-level points and caveats: The study found more hydrophobic TRB CDR3s in CXCR3-positive naive cells than in CXCR3-negative naive cells.

This CDR3 contains 16 residues. Germline assignment: CDR1 WNHNN and CDR2 SYGVQD (reference sequence). Specimen: naive CXCR3+ CD8+ T cells from blood. As for subset: CD45RO-CCR7+CD27+CD95- naive CD8+ T cells expressing CXCR3 (TNR3+). The chain carries TRBV10-1 and TRBJ2-3; the D gene TCRdb calls, TRBD1, cannot be checked with no DNA. This TCR derives from a human donor in good health. Some clones in this sample may be carry-over from other donors' samples. Here the CDR3 reads CASSERTGGMADTQYF.